This is a list of T cell receptor beta chains from one sample in a study of OX40 agonist ivuxolimab in advanced cancers. Profiled with immunoSEQ multiplex PCR; TCRdb holds only in-frame clones, not every one. The sample records tens of thousands of clones, more than 70% being singletons. This specimen was CD4+ or CD8+ T cells sorted from blood, taken in a trial of the OX40 agonist ivuxolimab. The receptors originated from an adult with an advanced solid tumor such as melanoma, head and neck, liver or kidney cancer. The CDR3 runs from the conserved cysteine through the conserved F or W. A D gene is named only where the DNA matches it firmly. Expanded clones get a size class; other rows say once, few or many, or leave the size out.

D gene | J gene | clone size | V gene | CDR3 length | CDR3 DNA | CDR3 protein
TRBD1 | TRBJ1-2 | . | TRBV5-1 | 15 | TGCGCCAGCAGCGCGACCACTGGGACAGCTTATGGCTACACCTTC | CASSATTGTAYGYTF
. | TRBJ1-3 | . | TRBV6-5 | 14 | TGTGCCAGCAGTTACTCCCTAGATCGAAACACCATATATTTT | CASSYSLDRNTIYF
. | TRBJ1-6 | . | TRBV4-2 | 16 | TGTGCCAGCAGCCAAGACCCCGGGACCTATAATTCACCCCTCCACTTT | CASSQDPGTYNSPLHF
. | TRBJ1-1 | once | TRBV6-5 | 12 | TGTGCCAGCAGCCAAAAAGGGGGAGAAGCTTTCTTT | CASSQKGGEAFF
TRBD1 | TRBJ1-2 | few | TRBV27 | 14 | TGTGCCAGCAGTTTCCGTTCCGGACAGGGTGGCTACACCTTC | CASSFRSGQGGYTF
TRBD1 | TRBJ1-2 | . | TRBV19 | 13 | TGTGCCAGTAGTCAAGACAGGGGCTATGGCTACACCTTC | CASSQDRGYGYTF
. | TRBJ1-5 | . | TRBV19 | 15 | TGTGCCAGTAGTATAAGAGGGGATAGCAATCAGCCCCAGCATTTT | CASSIRGDSNQPQHF
. | TRBJ1-1 | . | TRBV18 | 18 | TGTGCCAGCTCCCGAAGGTTTGGGGGGGCTTTCATGAACACTGAAGCTTTCTTT | CASSRRFGGAFMNTEAFF
. | TRBJ1-3 | . | TRBV7-8 | 14 | TGTGCCTCCGTACAGGGCACCTCTGGAAACACCATATATTTT | CASVQGTSGNTIYF
. | TRBJ2-7 | . | TRBV11-2 | 15 | TGTGCCAGCAGCTGGACATTTCCAGGGCTCTACGAGCAGTACTTC | CASSWTFPGLYEQYF
. | TRBJ2-7 | . | TRBV6-5 | 15 | TGTGCCAGCAGCCGGACAGCCCTTTATACCCACGAGCAGTACTTC | CASSRTALYTHEQYF
TRBD1 | TRBJ1-4 | . | TRBV6-5 | 16 | TGTGCCAGCAGTTACTTACAGGCAGGGGGGGGTGAAAAACTGTTTTTT | CASSYLQAGGGEKLFF
TRBD1 | TRBJ1-1 | . | TRBV7-9 | 15 | TGTGCCAGCAGCCGACCCGGGACAGCGAACACTGAAGCTTTCTTT | CASSRPGTANTEAFF
. | TRBJ1-1 | . | TRBV14 | 17 | TGTGCCAGCAGCCAAGATAAAACTTGGAGGGGGTATACTGAAGCTTTCTTT | CASSQDKTWRGYTEAFF
TRBD2 | TRBJ2-7 | once | TRBV7-8 | 14 | TGTGCCAGCAGCCCCGGGGGGGGGTACGGCGAGCAGTACTTC | CASSPGGGYGEQYF
. | TRBJ2-2 | . | TRBV27 | 16 | TGTGCCAGCAGCCGCCCGGACCGGCTGAACACCGGGGAGCTGTTTTTT | CASSRPDRLNTGELFF
. | TRBJ1-2 | few | TRBV14 | 14 | TGTGCCAGCAGCCAAGATGCGAGGGATTATGGCTACACCTTC | CASSQDARDYGYTF
. | TRBJ2-3 | . | TRBV15 | 12 | TGTGCCACCAGCACAGGGACAGATACGCAGTATTTT | CATSTGTDTQYF
. | TRBJ2-3 | . | TRBV19 | 16 | TGTGCCAGTAGCTCCGCGCCCCGTACTTTCACAGATACGCAGTATTTT | CASSSAPRTFTDTQYF
. | TRBJ1-3 | . | TRBV25-1 | 15 | TGTGCCAGCAGTGAATCGGAGGGAACTGGAAACACCATATATTTT | CASSESEGTGNTIYF
. | TRBJ1-2 | . | TRBV18 | 15 | TGTGCCAGCTCACCGACAGGATCCCCTAACTATGGCTACACCTTC | CASSPTGSPNYGYTF
. | TRBJ2-2 | . | TRBV6-5 | 12 | TGTGCCAGCATTGGGGACACCGGGGAGCTGTTTTTT | CASIGDTGELFF
TRBD1 | TRBJ1-4 | . | TRBV7-9 | 16 | TGTGCCAGCAGCGTCTACAGGGGGCAGACTAATGAAAAACTGTTTTTT | CASSVYRGQTNEKLFF
. | TRBJ2-7 | . | TRBV6-1 | 12 | TGTGCCAGCAGCGCCCCCCACCTCGAGCAGTACTTC | CASSAPHLEQYF
TRBD2 | TRBJ2-7 | . | TRBV7-8 | 14 | TGTGCCAGCAGCCGGATGGGGGGGGCCTACGAGCAGTACTTC | CASSRMGGAYEQYF
TRBD2 | TRBJ2-5 | . | TRBV28 | 17 | TGTGCCAGCAGTCTCCCGGGGGGTAGTGGCACGTCAGAGACCCAGTACTTC | CASSLPGGSGTSETQYF
. | TRBJ2-1 | . | TRBV7-3 | 13 | TGTGCCAGCAGCTTAACGTTCTCGGGTGAGCAGTTCTTC | CASSLTFSGEQFF
. | TRBJ1-1 | . | TRBV11-2 | 14 | TGTGCCAGCAGCCGGGGACTCCTCGGGACTGAAGCTTTCTTT | CASSRGLLGTEAFF
. | TRBJ2-7 | . | TRBV14 | 14 | TGTGCCAGCAGCCAAGATAACACCCGCCGCGAGCAGTACTTC | CASSQDNTRREQYF
. | TRBJ1-3 | . | TRBV5-1 | 14 | TGCGCCAGCAGCTTCCAGGGACAAACGAACACCATATATTTT | CASSFQGQTNTIYF
. | TRBJ1-5 | . | TRBV18 | 15 | TGTGCCAGCTCACCGAAAGGCAGGAGCAATCAGCCCCAGCATTTT | CASSPKGRSNQPQHF
. | TRBJ2-1 | . | TRBV5-1 | 15 | TGCGCCAGCAGCTTGGGGGTAGTCTCAGCCCCCGAGCAGTTCTTC | CASSLGVVSAPEQFF